The 17 T cell receptor beta chains given below trace back to one sample, sequenced in a study of tumor and adjacent non-tumor tissue in lung cancer. No cell sorting was done before RNA was extracted from the tissue. This non-tumor lung sample came from over 3 cm beyond the tumor edge. Three rounds of nested PCR, following a modified ARM-PCR protocol, produced the TCRbeta library. TCRdb recomputed calls from the multiplex PCR reads with MiXCR, one row per CDR3 protein. This sample has some 97,000 distinct CDR3 sequences, with 55% to 65% found just once. Material for sequencing was distant non-tumor lung tissue. All receptors derive from a man aged 30-40 years with non-small cell lung cancer.

The chain couples TRBV6-5 to TRBJ2-7, with D perhaps matching TRBD1 (5 bases). Germline V CDR1 and CDR2: MNHEY, SVGAGI. V lost 5 bases, J lost 5 bases, and 16 bases lay in between. The CDR3 contains 14 residues. CDR3: CASSTTAKYNEQYF. CDR3 nucleotides: TGTGCCAGCAGTACGACAGCTAAGTACAACGAGCAGTACTTC.

About this clonotype itself: One end of the junction is discordant with germline, which a read error may explain. The chain is built from TRBV10-3 and TRBJ2-1; tentatively, D is TRBD2 (6 bases). Looked up from germline, CDR1 is ENHRY and CDR2 is SYGVKD. The CDR3 has 17 amino acids. The CDR3 loop reads CAIIEALTTGALDEQFF. The DNA for the CDR3 is TGTGCCATCATTGAGGCACTCACGACGGGAGCTCTGGATGAGCAGTTCTTC.

V and J are TRBV29-1 and TRBJ2-1, with TRBD1 matching over 7 bases. This CDR3 has 13 amino acids. The junction had 4 bases not matched to a gene; V was cut back by 5 bases and J by 3 bases. Germline-derived CDR1 and CDR2 are SQVTM and ANQGSEA. The CDR3: CSVKGADYNEQFF. CDR3 in DNA: TGCAGCGTTAAGGGGGCAGACTACAATGAGCAGTTCTTC.

V and J are TRBV11-2 and TRBJ2-5, with a weak D call TRBD1 (6 bases). This CDR3 comprises 17 residues. From germline, CDR1 is SGHAT and CDR2 FQNNGV. Deletions cut 0 bases from V and 1 base from J, with 15 bases between. Written as DNA, the CDR3 is TGTGCCAGCAGCTTAGACAGGGGCGAAACTCCCCAAGAGACCCAGTACTTC. Its translation is CASSLDRGETPQETQYF.

This chain joins TRBV7-9 and TRBJ1-2, with D possibly TRBD1 on 6 matching bases. Germline V lookup: CDR1 SEHNR, CDR2 FQNEAQ (reference sequence). This CDR3 is 13 amino acids long. V was trimmed by 9 bases and J by 2 bases, leaving 13 bases between them. The CDR3 protein is CASSQGTNYGYTF. The CDR3 nucleotides read TGTGCCAGTAGTCAGGGGACGAACTATGGCTACACCTTC.

This clonotype was picked up one time. The DNA is omitted, as the CDR3 cannot be located on it reliably, and the CDR3 follows TCRdb's listing. This chain joins TRBV4-1 and TRBJ1-2; whether TRBD1, the table's D call, matches the DNA was not checked. The CDR3 is 15 residues long, ends included. CDR1 MGHRA and CDR2 YSYEKL come from the germline V gene. CDR3: CASTQEQTGNYGCTF.

On this clonotype itself: Its ends do not fully match the called genes, so a read error is possible. The chain combines TRBV20-1 with TRBJ1-5, with a weak D call TRBD1 (6 bases). The CDR3 has 14 amino acids. From germline, CDR1 is DFQATT and CDR2 SNEGSKA (reference sequence). CDR3 DNA: TGCAGTGTTAGTACCAGGGGAGATAATCAGCTCCAGCATTTT. Its translation: CSVSTRGDNQLQHF.

Here the CDR3 DNA reads TGCAGCGTTGAAGTTTTCACGGCCTCGAAATGGGATGAGCAGTTCTTC. Translating it yields CSVEVFTASKWDEQFF. The chain links TRBV29-1 to TRBJ2-1, with D hard to call. The CDR3 sequence is 16 residues long. Between the trimmed V and J ends, which lost 1 base and 8 bases, there was a span of 21 bases. Germline assignment: CDR1 SQVTM and CDR2 ANQGSEA.

Notes on this clonotype: The conserved phenylalanine or tryptophan is not found at the CDR3 terminus, so this likely reflects a read error. No DNA is shown, since the ends of the CDR3 on it are uncertain; the CDR3 is the one TCRdb lists. J is TRBJ2-7 and V is TRBV24-1; TRBD1, the table's D call, lacks a check against the DNA. The CDR3 sequence runs 13 residues, both termini included. Germline V CDR1 and CDR2: KGHDR, SFDVKD. The CDR3 protein is CATSVGTGYEQCI.

The rearrangement links TRBV7-9 to TRBJ1-2, with a possible D match to TRBD1 (6 bases). The ends were cut back, 1 base at V and 6 bases at J, with 15 bases in the middle. Germline assignment: CDR1 SEHNR and CDR2 FQNEAQ (reference sequence). There are 15 residues in the CDR3. The CDR3 DNA reads as TGTGCCAGCAGCTTAGAGTTTGGGACAAGACATGGCTACACCTTC. It encodes CASSLEFGTRHGYTF.

Notes on this clonotype: This clone may be a read error of a much larger clone one base away. This chain connects TRBV20-1 to TRBJ2-7, with 9 bases aligning to TRBD2. Germline-derived CDR1 and CDR2 are DFQATT and SNEGSKA (reference sequence). V dropped 2 bases and J dropped 2; count of bases not matched to a gene: 10. The CDR3 extends over 16 amino acids. The chain's CDR3 is CSARSEVAGAPYEQYF. The CDR3 DNA reads TGCAGTGCTAGATCCGAGGTAGCGGGGGCTCCCTACGAGCAGTACTTC.

The V and J genes are TRBV5-4 and TRBJ1-2; D not certain. From germline, CDR1 is SGHNT and CDR2 YYREEE (reference sequence). The germline V and J ends were trimmed by 5 bases and 8 bases, with 19 bases remaining between them. The CDR3 has 14 amino acids. The CDR3 is CASSLGVLGYGYTF. The CDR3, as DNA: TGTGCCAGCAGTCTGGGAGTGCTGGGCTACGGCTACACCTTC.

The chain has TRBV19 and TRBJ2-7; tentatively, D is TRBD1 or TRBD2 (5 bases each). CDR1 and CDR2 (germline): LNHDA, SQIVND (reference sequence). Trimming left V 3 bases short and J 7 bases short, with 7 bases between. CDR3 length equals 11 residues. The CDR3 here is CASSIGGEQYF. The CDR3 DNA follows: TGTGCCAGTAGTATTGGGGGTGAGCAGTACTTC.

This clonotype has only one observation. The genes are TRBV11-2 and TRBJ2-2, with D possibly called TRBD1 or TRBD2 (6 bases each). The CDR3 length is 14 residues. Germline V lookup: CDR1 SGHAT, CDR2 FQNNGV. The V end was cut by 4 bases, the J end by 13 bases, with 19 bases between. CDR3 sequence: CASSWDMGTGRLFF. CDR3 nucleotide sequence: TGTGCCAGCAGCTGGGACATGGGAACCGGGAGGCTGTTTTTT. The variable domain in full, with the rest retrieved from reference TRBV11-2 and TRBJ2-2, is EAGVAQSPRYKIIEKRQSVAFWCNPISGHATLYWYQQILGQGPKLLIQFQNNGVVDDSQLPKDRFSAERLKGVDSTLKIQPAKLEDSAVYLCASSWDMGTGRLFFGEGSRLTVL.

The V call is TRBV20-1, the J call TRBJ1-3; perhaps TRBD1 as D (6 bases). CDR1 and CDR2 (germline): DFQATT, SNEGSKA (reference sequence). Trimming took 4 bases from V and 0 from J, leaving 13 bases between them. This CDR3 region has 15 residues. The CDR3 sequence is CSATRTENSGNTIYF. CDR3 bases: TGCAGTGCTACCAGGACAGAGAACTCTGGAAACACCATATATTTT.

Details on this clonotype: Relative to the germline gene, one junction end is altered; a read error may explain this. The chain recombines TRBV4-2 with TRBJ2-5; 11 bases are shared with TRBD2. The CDR3 is 17 amino acids. Looked up from germline, CDR1 is LGHNA and CDR2 is YNFKEQ. CDR3 sequence: CVSRQETSGGPGETQYF. CDR3 in DNA: TGTGTCAGCAGGCAAGAAACTAGCGGGGGCCCCGGGGAGACCCAGTACTTC.

With respect to this clonotype: A much larger clone differs by one base, so this may be a read error. V gene TRBV20-1 combines with J gene TRBJ2-1, with a tentative D call TRBD2 (5 bases). The CDR3 consists of 11 residues. The V gene's germline CDR1 is DFQATT and CDR2 SNEGSKA (reference sequence). V was cut by 6 bases and J by 8 bases, with 11 bases left in between. CDR3 sequence: CSARLIDEQFF. CDR3 nucleotide sequence: TGCAGTGCCAGACTAATCGATGAGCAGTTCTTC.